The sequence of this T cell receptor (beta chain) was determined in a study of radiation and T cells in renal cell carcinoma. Study outcomes and limitations: Pretreatment tumor biopsies were lacking, so baseline clonotypes are unknown.

The time point was: baseline pretreatment blood. Treatment defined: 15 Gy SBRT to primary tumor, nephrectomy 4 weeks later. Serial blood draws occurred at baseline and 2 and 4 weeks post-SBRT. Clear cell pathology was present in this patient's renal cell carcinoma. Data came from immunoSEQ multiplex PCR; TCRdb stores just in-frame clones and leaves some out. The sample consists of 100,000 to 150,000 clones, roughly 80% of them appearing once. Germline-derived CDR1 and CDR2 are MGHDK and SYGVNS. This CDR3 spans 13 amino acids. V dropped 6 bases and J dropped 4 bases, with 9 bases sitting between them. Of note for this clone: Its antigen is currently unknown.

The sequencing used blood, collected from a patient whose treatment included radiotherapy and nephrectomy. This clonotype was sampled from a woman between 55 and 75 years old with renal cell carcinoma. V and J are TRBV25-1 and TRBJ2-2; no firm D call. The CDR3 DNA sequence: TGTGCCAGCAGGATCCCCTCCACCGGGGAGCTGTTTTTT. Translating gives CASRIPSTGELFF.